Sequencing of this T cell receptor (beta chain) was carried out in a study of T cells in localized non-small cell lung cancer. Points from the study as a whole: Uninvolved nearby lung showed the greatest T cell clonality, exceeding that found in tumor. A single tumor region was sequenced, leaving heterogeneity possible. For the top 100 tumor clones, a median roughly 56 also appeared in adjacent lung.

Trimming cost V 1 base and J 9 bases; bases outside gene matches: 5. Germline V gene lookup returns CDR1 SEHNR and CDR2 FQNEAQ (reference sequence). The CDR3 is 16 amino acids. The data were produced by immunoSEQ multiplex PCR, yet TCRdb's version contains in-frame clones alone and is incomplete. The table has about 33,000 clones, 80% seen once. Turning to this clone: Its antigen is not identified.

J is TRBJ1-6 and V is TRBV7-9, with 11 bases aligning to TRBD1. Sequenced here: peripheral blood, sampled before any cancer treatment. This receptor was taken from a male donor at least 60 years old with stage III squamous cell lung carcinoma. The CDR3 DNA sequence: TGTGCCAGCAGCTTAGAAGTAGGGACAGGGGGTTCACCCCTCCACTTT. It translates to CASSLEVGTGGSPLHF.